A selection of T cell receptor beta chains follows, all from one sample in a study of T cell responses to AZD1222 COVID-19 vaccine. TCRdb's table, derived via immunoSEQ multiplex PCR, lists solely in-frame clones and lacks some. The table lists over 130,000 clones, roughly 88% of them singletons. The material was peripheral blood, obtained on day 0 of AZD1222 vaccination. The receptor source for this set is an adult in good health. Both conserved end residues are part of each CDR3. D genes are given only for firm matches. Expanded clones get a size class; other rows say once, few or many, or leave the size out.

NA	TRBV7-8	TRBJ1-3	TRBD1	CASSHRGSGNTIYF	TGTGCCAGCAGCCACAGGGGTTCTGGAAACACCATATATTTT
NA	TRBV7-2	TRBJ1-4	NA	CASKKTGTNEKLFF	TGTGCCAGCAAAAAGACAGGCACTAATGAAAAACTGTTTTTT
NA	TRBV28	TRBJ2-1	NA	CASVGSYNEQFF	TGTGCCAGCGTGGGCTCCTACAATGAGCAGTTCTTC
NA	TRBV9	TRBJ2-3	NA	CASSVLSGAGAQYF	TGTGCCAGCAGCGTACTAAGCGGAGCGGGCGCGCAGTATTTT
NA	TRBV4-2	TRBJ2-3	NA	CASSAEGLGDTQYF	TGTGCCAGCAGCGCCGAGGGGCTAGGGGATACGCAGTATTTT
NA	TRBV7-9	TRBJ1-6	NA	CASSLAPTDLVPPLHF	TGTGCCAGCAGCTTAGCTCCGACGGACCTCGTACCACCCCTCCACTTT
few	TRBV5-1	TRBJ1-2	TRBD1	CASSAPDRVFGYTF	TGCGCCAGCAGCGCCCCTGACAGGGTGTTTGGCTACACCTTC
NA	TRBV30	TRBJ2-1	NA	CAWALDLGTIEQFF	TGTGCCTGGGCTCTGGATTTGGGGACAATTGAGCAGTTCTTC
NA	TRBV20-1	TRBJ2-1	TRBD1	CSPRQGNEQFF	TGCAGTCCCAGACAGGGGAATGAGCAGTTCTTC
NA	TRBV19	TRBJ2-7	TRBD1	CASSIFGQGIIHEQYF	TGTGCCAGTAGTATTTTCGGACAGGGAATAATCCACGAGCAGTACTTC
NA	TRBV10-3	TRBJ2-1	NA	CAISDTYNEQFF	TGTGCCATCAGTGACACCTACAATGAGCAGTTCTTC
many	TRBV15	TRBJ2-3	TRBD2	CATSRDPGGPDTQYF	TGTGCCACCAGCAGAGATCCGGGAGGGCCAGATACGCAGTATTTT
NA	TRBV30	TRBJ2-7	NA	CAWSPSPDGRSSYEQYF	TGTGCCTGGAGCCCTTCCCCCGACGGGAGAAGCTCCTACGAGCAGTACTTC
NA	TRBV5-6	TRBJ1-5	TRBD1	CASSLLGTGVQPQHF	TGTGCCAGCAGCCTTCTCGGGACAGGTGTACAGCCCCAGCATTTT
few	TRBV7-9	TRBJ1-6	TRBD1	CASSSRGASYNSPLHF	TGTGCCAGCAGCTCCAGGGGGGCGTCCTATAATTCACCCCTCCACTTT
NA	TRBV19	TRBJ1-3	NA	CASTTDGSSGNTIYF	TGTGCCAGTACTACGGACGGTAGCTCTGGAAACACCATATATTTT
NA	TRBV28	TRBJ1-1	NA	CASSLLRGEAFF	TGTGCCAGCAGTTTACTCAGGGGTGAAGCTTTCTTT
NA	TRBV6-5	TRBJ1-1	NA	CASSYGGGVNTEAFF	TGTGCCAGCAGTTACGGGGGCGGGGTGAACACTGAAGCTTTCTTT
NA	TRBV4-1	TRBJ2-7	TRBD2	CASSSLAGPSYEQYF	TGCGCCAGCAGCTCACTAGCGGGGCCTTCCTACGAGCAGTACTTC
NA	TRBV29-1	TRBJ1-3	NA	CSVVPERVNTIYF	TGCAGCGTCGTCCCCGAGCGAGTAAACACCATATATTTT
NA	TRBV6-5	TRBJ1-1	NA	CASSHLDTEAFF	TGTGCCAGCAGTCACCTGGACACTGAAGCTTTCTTT
NA	TRBV24-1	TRBJ1-1	NA	CAVRVPAKGRNTEAFF	TGTGCCGTGCGCGTGCCCGCCAAAGGAAGGAACACTGAAGCTTTCTTT
NA	TRBV30	TRBJ1-6	NA	CAWSRADYNSPLHF	TGTGCCTGGAGTAGGGCAGACTATAATTCACCCCTCCACTTT
NA	TRBV18	TRBJ2-1	NA	CASSPIGGNEQFF	TGTGCCAGCTCACCTATCGGCGGCAATGAGCAGTTCTTC
NA	TRBV7-3	TRBJ2-1	NA	CASSPNGGVTYNEQFF	TGTGCCAGCAGCCCAAACGGCGGTGTGACTTACAATGAGCAGTTCTTC
NA	TRBV29-1	TRBJ1-1	NA	CSTRRGTEAFF	TGCAGCACGAGGCGGGGCACTGAAGCTTTCTTT
NA	TRBV30	TRBJ2-7	TRBD2	CAWTVAGGTYEQYF	TGTGCCTGGACCGTAGCGGGAGGGACCTACGAGCAGTACTTC
NA	TRBV14	TRBJ2-3	TRBD2	CASSPLIAGGPSYF	TGTGCCAGCAGCCCCCTGATTGCGGGAGGGCCTAGTTATTTT
NA	TRBV27	TRBJ1-1	NA	CASRRGEGDTEAFF	TGTGCCAGCAGGCGGGGAGAGGGGGACACTGAAGCTTTCTTT
NA	TRBV5-6	TRBJ2-7	NA	CASSLAARTEQYF	TGTGCCAGCAGCTTGGCCGCGAGGACTGAGCAGTACTTC
NA	TRBV6-5	TRBJ2-3	TRBD2	CASSSRDYEGDTQYF	TGTGCCAGCAGTTCGCGGGACTATGAGGGAGATACGCAGTATTTT
NA	TRBV5-1	TRBJ1-1	NA	CASSLGVGGLEAFF	TGCGCCAGCAGCTTGGGAGTCGGGGGCTTAGAAGCTTTCTTT
NA	TRBV10-2	TRBJ2-5	TRBD2	CASSVLAGDPRETQYF	TGCGCCAGCAGCGTCCTAGCGGGTGACCCTCGGGAGACCCAGTACTTC
NA	TRBV10-2	TRBJ2-1	NA	CASSEERSSSYNEQFF	TGCGCCAGCAGTGAAGAGCGGTCTAGCTCCTACAATGAGCAGTTCTTC
NA	TRBV10-3	TRBJ1-1	NA	CAISEQVNTEAFF	TGTGCCATCAGTGAGCAAGTGAACACTGAAGCTTTCTTT
NA	TRBV7-2	TRBJ2-3	NA	CASSTQTTDTQYF	TGTGCCAGCAGCACCCAAACCACAGATACGCAGTATTTT
NA	TRBV5-6	TRBJ1-1	TRBD1	CASSAGQTANTEAFF	TGTGCCAGCAGCGCGGGACAGACAGCCAACACTGAAGCTTTCTTT
NA	TRBV1	TRBJ1-5	NA	CTSSHRKGRENQPQHF	TGCACCAGCAGCCACCGGAAGGGGAGAGAAAATCAGCCCCAGCATTTT
few	TRBV30	TRBJ2-7	TRBD1	CAWSMAGGYEQYF	TGTGCCTGGAGTATGGCAGGGGGCTACGAGCAGTACTTC
NA	TRBV6-2/TRBV6-3	TRBJ2-7	TRBD1	CASSHRTGSYEQYF	TGTGCCAGCAGCCACCGGACAGGGTCCTACGAGCAGTACTTC
NA	TRBV15	TRBJ2-7	TRBD1	CATSDGTGDYEQYF	TGTGCCACCAGTGATGGGACAGGGGACTACGAGCAGTACTTC
NA	TRBV5-1	TRBJ1-1	NA	CASSSNPKNTEAFF	TGCGCCAGCAGCTCCAACCCTAAGAACACTGAAGCTTTCTTT
NA	TRBV7-7	TRBJ2-7	NA	CASSLEAWPSEQYF	TGTGCCAGCAGCTTAGAGGCCTGGCCCTCCGAGCAGTACTTC
NA	TRBV6-5	TRBJ2-2	NA	CASSYRGAHTGELFF	TGTGCCAGCAGTTATCGGGGGGCTCACACCGGGGAGCTGTTTTTT
NA	TRBV3-1/TRBV3-2	TRBJ1-2	NA	CASSPAGYGYTF	TGTGCCAGCAGCCCTGCGGGCTATGGCTACACCTTC
NA	TRBV10-3	TRBJ1-1	NA	CASAGQNTEAFF	TGTGCCAGTGCGGGGCAGAACACTGAAGCTTTCTTT
NA	TRBV29-1	TRBJ2-7	NA	CSVGPGPYEQYF	TGCAGCGTGGGGCCGGGACCCTACGAGCAGTACTTC
NA	TRBV6-2/TRBV6-3	TRBJ2-3	NA	CASSYSPDHRDTQYF	TGTGCCAGCAGTTACAGCCCAGACCACCGGGATACGCAGTATTTT
NA	TRBV13	TRBJ1-3	NA	CASSLGRLEGTIYF	TGTGCCAGCAGCTTAGGGCGGTTGGAGGGGACCATATATTTT
NA	TRBV19	TRBJ2-7	NA	CASSKDGTYEQYF	TGTGCCAGTAGTAAGGACGGAACCTACGAGCAGTACTTC
NA	TRBV9	TRBJ1-2	NA	CASSVGSYSNYGYTF	TGTGCCAGCAGCGTAGGAAGTTACTCGAACTATGGCTACACCTTC
NA	TRBV27	TRBJ2-7	TRBD1	CASSLRKTGTDNYEQYF	TGTGCCAGCAGTTTAAGAAAAACCGGGACAGACAACTACGAGCAGTACTTC
few	TRBV24-1	TRBJ1-3	NA	CATQQETGNTIYF	TGTGCCACCCAACAGGAGACTGGAAACACCATATATTTT
NA	TRBV30	TRBJ2-1	NA	CAWSPPGHDHEQFF	TGTGCCTGGAGCCCCCCGGGTCACGACCATGAGCAGTTCTTC
NA	TRBV7-2	TRBJ2-7	TRBD2	CASSTSGRSYEQYF	TGTGCCAGCAGCACTAGCGGGAGATCCTACGAGCAGTACTTC
once	TRBV4-1	TRBJ1-1	TRBD1	CASSHSKDRGSFF	TGCGCCAGCAGCCATTCCAAGGACAGGGGTTCTTTCTTT
NA	TRBV6-5	TRBJ2-1	TRBD1	CASSRDRVLNEQFF	TGTGCCAGCAGCCGGGACAGGGTGCTTAATGAGCAGTTCTTC
NA	TRBV7-3	TRBJ1-6	NA	CASALRGVSPLHF	TGTGCCAGCGCCCTAAGGGGTGTTTCACCCCTCCACTTT